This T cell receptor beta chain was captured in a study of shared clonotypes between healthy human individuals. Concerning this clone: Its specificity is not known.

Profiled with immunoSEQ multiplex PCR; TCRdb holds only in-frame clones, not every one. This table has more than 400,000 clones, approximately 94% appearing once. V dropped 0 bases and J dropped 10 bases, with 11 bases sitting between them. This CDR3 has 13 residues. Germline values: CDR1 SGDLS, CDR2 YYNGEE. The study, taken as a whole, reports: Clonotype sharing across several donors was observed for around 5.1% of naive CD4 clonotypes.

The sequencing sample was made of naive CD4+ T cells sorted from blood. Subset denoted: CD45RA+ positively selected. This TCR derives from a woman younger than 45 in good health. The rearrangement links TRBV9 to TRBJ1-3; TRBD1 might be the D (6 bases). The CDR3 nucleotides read TGTGCCAGCAGCGTAGGAGGGGGAACAACCATATATTTT. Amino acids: CASSVGGGTTIYF.